A selection of T cell receptor beta chains follows, all from one sample in a study of CD8+CD57+ T cells in acquired aplastic anemia. From the reads, TCRdb called clonotypes with MiXCR, one entry per CDR3 protein. The table lists around 180,000 distinct CDR3 sequences, around 60% of them singletons. Source material: sorted CD4+, CD8+, or CD8+CD57+ T cells (not recorded which) from PBMCs. The receptors derive from a human donor in good health. CDR3s include the opening cysteine and the closing phenylalanine or tryptophan. Fields, in order: D gene, V gene, J gene, clone size, CDR3 protein, CDR3 DNA. D genes are given only for firm matches. Clone size, where shown, is once, few, many, or a class for clones that have expanded.

>.|TRBV11-2|TRBJ1-2|.
CASSLDYMGDGYTF
TGTGCCAGCAGCTTAGATTACATGGGAGATGGCTACACCTTC
>.|TRBV29-1|TRBJ1-1|.
CSVTGSPNTEAFF
TGCAGCGTTACAGGGTCCCCTAACACTGAAGCTTTCTTT
>.|TRBV6-5|TRBJ2-7|.
CARAWPEQYF
TGTGCCCGAGCATGGCCCGAGCAGTACTTC
>TRBD2|TRBV15|TRBJ2-2|many
CATSRFGTPGLALNTGELFF
TGTGCCACCAGCAGATTCGGGACACCCGGACTAGCGTTGAACACCGGGGAGCTGTTTTTT
>.|TRBV25-1|TRBJ2-3|.
CASSEGAGEQDTQYF
TGTGCCAGCAGTGAAGGGGCCGGGGAACAAGATACGCAGTATTTT
>TRBD1|TRBV7-8|TRBJ2-3|.
CASSPRGRETDTQYF
TGTGCCAGCAGCCCCAGGGGGCGCGAGACAGATACGCAGTATTTT
>.|TRBV5-1|TRBJ2-7|.
CASSPRGADYSYEQYF
TGCGCCAGCAGCCCCCGAGGCGCGGACTACTCCTACGAGCAGTACTTC
>TRBD1|TRBV24-1|TRBJ2-1|.
CASRTGQGGLHEQFF
TGTGCCAGCAGGACCGGACAGGGGGGGTTGCATGAGCAGTTCTTC
>TRBD2|TRBV24-1|TRBJ2-1|.
CATSVTSGGAFIRSEQFF
TGTGCCACCAGTGTTACTAGCGGGGGGGCATTCATACGCAGTGAGCAGTTCTTC
>TRBD2|TRBV19|TRBJ2-5|.
CASSIGGGPETQYF
TGTGCCAGTAGTATAGGCGGGGGGCCTGAGACCCAGTACTTC
>TRBD1|TRBV4-3|TRBJ1-4|many
CASTVRRAGGRNEKLFF
TGCGCCAGCACCGTCCGCCGAGCAGGGGGACGAAATGAAAAACTGTTTTTT
>TRBD2|TRBV4-1|TRBJ2-3|many
CASSQDRTSGDTDTQYF
TGCGCCAGCAGCCAAGACAGGACTAGCGGAGACACAGATACGCAGTATTTT
>.|TRBV19|TRBJ1-5|.
CASSINENQPQHF
TGTGCCAGTAGTATAAACGAGAATCAGCCCCAGCATTTT
>TRBD2|TRBV7-8|TRBJ2-5|.
CASSLTSGGARETQYF
TGTGCCAGCAGCTTAACTAGCGGGGGGGCCCGGGAGACCCAGTACTTC
>TRBD1|TRBV10-3|TRBJ1-6|.
CASSYPKGVGTGNSPLHF
TGTGCCAGCAGTTACCCCAAAGGGGTAGGGACAGGGAATTCACCCCTCCACTTT
>.|TRBV7-9|TRBJ2-7|.
CASSLEREQYF
TGTGCCAGCAGCCTAGAGCGCGAGCAGTACTTC
>.|TRBV5-1|TRBJ2-7|many
CASSSDSTSYEQYF
TGCGCCAGCAGCTCGGACAGTACCTCCTACGAGCAGTACTTC
>TRBD2|TRBV25-1|TRBJ2-3|once
CASTQRGGLDTQYF
TGTGCCAGCACTCAGCGGGGGGGATTAGATACGCAGTATTTT
>TRBD2|TRBV27|TRBJ2-7|many
CASSLGAGDREQYF
TGTGCCAGCAGTTTAGGAGCGGGAGATCGCGAGCAGTACTTC
>TRBD2|TRBV2|TRBJ2-3|many
CASSPTVAGGFTDTQYF
TGTGCCAGCAGTCCTACCGTAGCGGGAGGGTTTACAGATACGCAGTATTTT
>.|TRBV5-8|TRBJ1-5|.
CASSLEQPQHF
TGTGCCAGCAGCTTGGAACAGCCCCAGCATTTT
>.|TRBV24-1|TRBJ2-3|.
CATSGGPGYTDTQYF
TGTGCCACCAGTGGCGGGCCGGGGTACACAGATACGCAGTATTTT
>TRBD1|TRBV7-9|TRBJ2-5|many
CASSLVGQGPVTQYF
TGTGCCAGCAGCTTAGTAGGACAGGGGCCGGTGACCCAGTACTTC
>TRBD2|TRBV20-1|TRBJ2-1|.
CSARTLAGGPRDEQFF
TGCAGTGCTAGAACCCTAGCGGGAGGGCCGAGGGATGAGCAGTTCTTC
>.|TRBV12-3/TRBV12-4|TRBJ1-1|.
CASSPTGRTEAFF
TGTGCCAGCAGCCCTACAGGGCGGACTGAAGCTTTCTTT
>.|TRBV7-9|TRBJ2-7|many
CASSHGPYEQYF
TGTGCCAGCAGCCACGGACCTTACGAGCAGTACTTC
>.|TRBV7-3|TRBJ1-1|.
CASSRYTEQNTEAFF
TGCGCCAGCAGCCGCTATACTGAACAGAACACTGAAGCTTTCTTT
>TRBD1|TRBV10-1|TRBJ1-5|once
CASTSSTGGCNQPQHF
TGCGCCAGCACCTCATCGACAGGGGGATGCAATCAGCCCCAGCATTTT
>.|TRBV19|TRBJ1-5|few
CASSTHSNQPQHF
TGTGCCAGTAGTACCCATAGCAATCAGCCCCAGCATTTT
>TRBD2|TRBV20-1|TRBJ2-1|.
CSARGLAFGEQFF
TGCAGTGCTAGGGGACTAGCGTTCGGTGAGCAGTTCTTC
>TRBD1|TRBV7-3|TRBJ2-7|.
CASSLGQGVQYEQYF
TGTGCCAGCAGCTTAGGACAGGGGGTGCAATACGAGCAGTACTTC
>.|TRBV20-1|TRBJ2-2|.
CSARAIYGTGELFF
TGCAGTGCTAGGGCGATTTACGGAACCGGGGAGCTGTTTTTT
>.|TRBV7-2|TRBJ2-5|.
CASRGAQETQYF
TGTGCCAGCCGGGGGGCCCAAGAGACCCAGTACTTC
>TRBD1|TRBV19|TRBJ1-2|.
CASNLGTVVPYGYTF
TGTGCCAGTAACCTCGGGACAGTAGTTCCCTATGGCTACACCTTC
>TRBD1|TRBV20-1|TRBJ1-2|once
CSASDRNGLYGYTF
TGCAGTGCTTCGGACAGGAACGGTCTTTATGGCTACACCTTC
>.|TRBV7-6|TRBJ2-7|.
CASSEASGYEQYF
TGTGCCAGCAGTGAAGCCTCGGGGTACGAGCAGTACTTC
>TRBD1|TRBV6-1|TRBJ2-3|.
CASSYRRTGGSGLTDTQYF
TGTGCCAGCAGTTACCGGCGGACAGGGGGATCAGGTTTAACAGATACGCAGTATTTT